This T cell receptor beta chain emerged from a study of neurological immune-mediated disorders. Turning to the study itself: Among roughly 35 multiple sclerosis patients, approximately 31 were relapsing-remitting and 3 were secondary progressive.

Per the germline V gene, CDR1 is SSHAT and CDR2 is FNYEAQ (reference sequence). CDR3 length equals 15 residues. The time point denotes: longitudinal time-point 3. The sample holds many counts of this clonotype. Antigen specificity is unknown. The junction and the germline gene differ at one end; a read error may be behind it. Study-wide results and caveats: Phylogenetic grouping assigned the repertoires of 18 of 34 multiple sclerosis patients to one related-CDR3 cluster, which constitutes a possible signature. Patients with HTLV-1-associated myelopathy showed the most TCR clonal expansion. Those with multiple sclerosis showed the least, falling below healthy controls.

TCRdb independently ran MiXCR on the 5' RACE reads; one entry per CDR3 protein. This table holds some 80,000 distinct CDR3 sequences, 3.5% to 4.5% found once. The receptor was derived from a woman aged 55-75 years with multiple sclerosis. The chain recombines TRBV7-7 with TRBJ2-7; D may be TRBD1 or TRBD2 (5 bases each). Material: PBMCs. The CDR3 DNA reads as TGTGCTAGCAGCTTAGAGGCAGGGAGTTCCTACGAGCAGTACTTC. Amino acids: CASSLEAGSSYEQYF.